This T cell receptor (beta chain) was sequenced in a study of blood T cell repertoires in COVID-19. Background on the study: Sources were T cells, B-cell-depleted T cells, or PBMCs; the material itself was cDNA or gDNA.

CDR3 size: 18 residues. CDR1 is MDHEN and CDR2 is SYDVKM in the germline V gene. The trim removed 3 bases at V and 1 base at J, leaving 12 bases unmatched. In the original workflow: By means of reference gene primer amplification, nucleated cell counts were estimated. Profiling relied on immunoSEQ multiplex PCR, and the TCRdb table lists in-frame clones only, not all of them. That table furnishes V, J and clone size, whereas the DNA furnished D and trimming. There are fewer than 250,000 clones in the sample; over 75% occur only once, and 5.5% to 8.5% lies in the top ten. Cohorts were determined from participant-reported clinical history.

The material sequenced was PBMCs or T cells enriched from blood (not recorded which). This receptor was identified in a man aged 30-40 years in a cohort exposed to, infected with or recovered from COVID-19 (not recorded which). J is TRBJ2-4 and V is TRBV28, with 7 bases identical to TRBD2. Here the CDR3 DNA reads TGTGCCAGCAGTTTGTACCGGGGAGGGGTATCGGCCAAAAACATTCAGTACTTC. As protein: CASSLYRGGVSAKNIQYF.